The clone carrying this TCR beta chain was seen at least ten times. Trimming took 0 bases from V and 6 from J; bases not matched to a gene: 1. Germline CDR1 is SEHNR and CDR2 is FQNEAQ (reference sequence). The CDR3 has 14 amino acids. These data originate in a study of spatial heterogeneity in lung cancer. Sample time point: sample taken at primary tumor resection. TCRdb recomputed calls from the 5' RACE reads with MiXCR, one row per CDR3 protein. The repertoire holds around 9,700 distinct CDR3 sequences, with 6% to 6.5% as singletons. The source of this sequence is a male donor with early-stage non-small cell lung cancer. This material consisted of PBMCs, taken at surgery. The rearrangement links TRBV7-9 to TRBJ2-7; 11 bases align to TRBD2. CDR3 sequence: CASSLASGRVEQYF. CDR3 in DNA: TGTGCCAGCAGCTTAGCTAGCGGGAGGGTCGAGCAGTACTTC.